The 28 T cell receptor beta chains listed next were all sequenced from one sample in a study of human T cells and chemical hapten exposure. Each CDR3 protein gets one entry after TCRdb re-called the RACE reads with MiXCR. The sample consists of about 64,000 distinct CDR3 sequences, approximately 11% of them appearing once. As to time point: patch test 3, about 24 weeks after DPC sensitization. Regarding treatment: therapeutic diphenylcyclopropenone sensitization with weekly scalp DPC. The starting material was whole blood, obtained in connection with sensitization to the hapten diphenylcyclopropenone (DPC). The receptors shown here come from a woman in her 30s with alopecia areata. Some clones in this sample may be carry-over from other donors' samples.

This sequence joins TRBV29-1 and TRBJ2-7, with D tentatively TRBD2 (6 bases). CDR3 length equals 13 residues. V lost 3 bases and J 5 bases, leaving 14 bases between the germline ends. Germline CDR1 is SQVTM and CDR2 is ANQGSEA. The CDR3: CSVDTAGKNEQYF. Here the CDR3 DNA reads TGCAGCGTTGATACTGCGGGGAAGAACGAGCAGTACTTC.

The CDR3 region has the DNA TGTGCCATCCAAACCGGGGGAGGGTATGGCTACACCTTC. It codes for CAIQTGGGYGYTF. The chain employs TRBV10-3 and TRBJ1-2, with D maybe TRBD1 (5 bases). The V end lost 8 bases, the J end lost 5 bases, and 15 bases lay between the germline ends. The CDR3 consists of 13 residues. Germline-derived CDR1 and CDR2 are ENHRY and SYGVKD.

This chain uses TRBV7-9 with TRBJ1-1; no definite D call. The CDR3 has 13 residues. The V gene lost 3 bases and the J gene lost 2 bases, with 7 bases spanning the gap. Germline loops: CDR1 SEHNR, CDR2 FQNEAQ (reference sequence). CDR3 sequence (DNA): TGTGCCAGCAGCTTTCAGGTTAACACTGAAGCTTTCTTT. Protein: CASSFQVNTEAFF.

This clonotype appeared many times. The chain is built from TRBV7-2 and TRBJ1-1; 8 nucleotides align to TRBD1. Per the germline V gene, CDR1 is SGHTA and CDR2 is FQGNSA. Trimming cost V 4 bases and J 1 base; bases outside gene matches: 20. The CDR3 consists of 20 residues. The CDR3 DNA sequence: TGTGCCAGCAGCTCGCGCGTTATGGCCAGGGGGCGATCCCCGAACACTGAAGCTTTCTTT. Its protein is CASSSRVMARGRSPNTEAFF.

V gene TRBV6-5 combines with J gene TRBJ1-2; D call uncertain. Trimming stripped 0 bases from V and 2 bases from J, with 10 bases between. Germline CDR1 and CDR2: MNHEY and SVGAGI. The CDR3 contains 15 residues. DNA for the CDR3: TGTGCCAGCAGTTACTCGAGGGCAGTCAACTATGGCTACACCTTC. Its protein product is CASSYSRAVNYGYTF.

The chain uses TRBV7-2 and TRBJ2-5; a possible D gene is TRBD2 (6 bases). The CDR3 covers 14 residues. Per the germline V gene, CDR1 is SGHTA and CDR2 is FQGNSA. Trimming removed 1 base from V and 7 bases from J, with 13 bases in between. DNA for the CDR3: TGTGCCAGCAGCTTAGACGGGGAGGTGGGGACCCAGTACTTC. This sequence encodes CASSLDGEVGTQYF.

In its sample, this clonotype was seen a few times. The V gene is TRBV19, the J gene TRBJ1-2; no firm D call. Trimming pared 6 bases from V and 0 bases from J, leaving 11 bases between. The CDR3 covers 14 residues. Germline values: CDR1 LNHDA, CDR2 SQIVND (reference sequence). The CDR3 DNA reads TGTGCCAGTAGAAGCGGTGAATCTAACTATGGCTACACCTTC. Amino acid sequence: CASRSGESNYGYTF.

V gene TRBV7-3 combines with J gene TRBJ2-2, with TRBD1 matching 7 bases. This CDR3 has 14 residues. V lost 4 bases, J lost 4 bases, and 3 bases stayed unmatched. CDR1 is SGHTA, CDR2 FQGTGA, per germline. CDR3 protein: CASSWTGVTGELFF. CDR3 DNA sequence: TGTGCCAGCAGCTGGACAGGAGTCACCGGGGAGCTGTTTTTT. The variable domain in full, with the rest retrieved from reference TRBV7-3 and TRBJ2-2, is GAGVSQTPSNKVTEKGKYVELRCDPISGHTALYWYRQSLGQGPEFLIYFQGTGAADDSGLPNDRFFAVRPEGSVSTLKIQRTERGDSAVYLCASSWTGVTGELFFGEGSRLTVL.

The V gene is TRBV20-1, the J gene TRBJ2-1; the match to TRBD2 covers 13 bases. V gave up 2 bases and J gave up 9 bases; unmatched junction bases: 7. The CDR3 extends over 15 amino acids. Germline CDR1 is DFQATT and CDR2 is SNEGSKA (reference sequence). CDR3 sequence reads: CSARKTSGRTSEQFF. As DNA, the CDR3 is TGCAGTGCTAGAAAGACTAGCGGGAGGACGAGTGAGCAGTTCTTC.

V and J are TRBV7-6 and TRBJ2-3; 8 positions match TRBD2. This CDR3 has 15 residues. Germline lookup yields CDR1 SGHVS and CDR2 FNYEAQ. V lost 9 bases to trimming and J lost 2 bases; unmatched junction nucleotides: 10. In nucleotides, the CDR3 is TGTGCCAGTACTAAACTAGCGGCGAACACAGATACGCAGTATTTT. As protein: CASTKLAANTDTQYF.

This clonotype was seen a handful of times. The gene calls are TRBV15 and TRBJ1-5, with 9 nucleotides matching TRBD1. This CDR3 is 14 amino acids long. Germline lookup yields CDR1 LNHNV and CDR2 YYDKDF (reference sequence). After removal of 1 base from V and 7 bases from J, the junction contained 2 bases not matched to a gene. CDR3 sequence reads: CATSRGQGEQPQHF. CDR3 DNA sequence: TGTGCCACCAGCAGAGGACAGGGGGAACAGCCCCAGCATTTT.

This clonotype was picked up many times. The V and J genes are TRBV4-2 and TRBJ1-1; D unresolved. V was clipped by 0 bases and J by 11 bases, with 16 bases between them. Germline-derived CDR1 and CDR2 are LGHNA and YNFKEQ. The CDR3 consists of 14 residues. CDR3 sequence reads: CASSQDARRRMAFF. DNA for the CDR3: TGTGCCAGCAGCCAAGATGCAAGGCGTAGGATGGCTTTCTTT.

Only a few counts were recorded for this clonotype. Here the CDR3 reads CASSSRGTHDTQYF. In nucleotides, the CDR3 is TGTGCCAGCAGCTCGCGGGGGACTCACGATACGCAGTATTTT. The chain is built from TRBV11-3 and TRBJ2-3; TRBD2 matches 7 bases. Germline CDR1 is SGHNT and CDR2 is YENEEA. The CDR3 runs 14 residues. J lost 6 bases, V lost 4 bases, and 7 bases had no gene match.

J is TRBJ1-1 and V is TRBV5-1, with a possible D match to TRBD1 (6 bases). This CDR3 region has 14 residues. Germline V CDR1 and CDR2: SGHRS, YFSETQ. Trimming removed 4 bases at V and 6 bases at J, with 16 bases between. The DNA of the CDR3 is TGCGCCAGCAGCACTGGGACACCTAGGGCTGAAGCTTTCTTT. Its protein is CASSTGTPRAEAFF.

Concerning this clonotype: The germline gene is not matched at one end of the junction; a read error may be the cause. CDR3: CASSYRGQLDEQYF. In nucleotides, the CDR3 is TGTGCCAGTAGTTACCGCGGACAGCTTGACGAGCAGTACTTC. The V call is TRBV6-5, the J call TRBJ2-7; a possible D gene is TRBD1 (6 bases). The CDR3 is 14 amino acids. Germline V gene lookup returns CDR1 MNHEY and CDR2 SVGAGI.

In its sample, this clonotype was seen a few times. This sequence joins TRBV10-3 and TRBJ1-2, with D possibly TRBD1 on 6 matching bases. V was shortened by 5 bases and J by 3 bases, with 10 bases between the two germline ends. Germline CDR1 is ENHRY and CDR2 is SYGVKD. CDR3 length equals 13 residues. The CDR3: CAISPGADYGYTF. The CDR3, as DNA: TGTGCCATCAGTCCGGGGGCGGACTATGGCTACACCTTC.

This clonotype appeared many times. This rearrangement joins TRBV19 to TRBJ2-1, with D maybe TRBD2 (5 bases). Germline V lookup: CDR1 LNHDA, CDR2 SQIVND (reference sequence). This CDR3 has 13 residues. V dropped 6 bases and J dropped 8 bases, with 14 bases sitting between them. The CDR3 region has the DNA TGTGCCAGTAGCCCCCCTGGCGGGTATGAGCAGTTCTTC. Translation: CASSPPGGYEQFF.

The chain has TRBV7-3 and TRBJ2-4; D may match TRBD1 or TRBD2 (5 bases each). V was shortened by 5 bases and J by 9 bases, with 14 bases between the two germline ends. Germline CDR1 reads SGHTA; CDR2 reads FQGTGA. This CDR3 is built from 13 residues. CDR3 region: CASSQGTAGIQYF. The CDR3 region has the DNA TGTGCCAGCAGCCAAGGGACGGCTGGCATTCAGTACTTC.

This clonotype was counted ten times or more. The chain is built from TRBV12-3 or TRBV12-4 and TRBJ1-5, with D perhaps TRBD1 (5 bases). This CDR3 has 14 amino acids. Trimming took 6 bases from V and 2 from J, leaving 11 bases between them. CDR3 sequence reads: CASSTDSRNQPQHF. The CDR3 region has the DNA TGTGCCAGCAGCACCGACAGCCGCAATCAGCCCCAGCATTTT.

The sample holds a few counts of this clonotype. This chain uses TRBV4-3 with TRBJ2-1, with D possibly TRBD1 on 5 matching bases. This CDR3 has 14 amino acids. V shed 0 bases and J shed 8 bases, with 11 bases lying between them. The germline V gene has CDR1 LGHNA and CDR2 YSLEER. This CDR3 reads CASSQELRAHEQFF. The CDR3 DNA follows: TGCGCCAGCAGCCAAGAGCTCAGGGCCCATGAGCAGTTCTTC.

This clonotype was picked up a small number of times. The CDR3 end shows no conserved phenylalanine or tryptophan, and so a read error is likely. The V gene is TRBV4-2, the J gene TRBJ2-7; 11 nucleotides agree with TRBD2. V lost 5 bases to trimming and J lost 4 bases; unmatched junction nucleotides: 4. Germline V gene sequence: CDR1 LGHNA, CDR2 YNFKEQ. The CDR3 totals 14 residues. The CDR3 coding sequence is TGTGCCAGCAGCTTCGGACTAGCGGGTTACGAGCAGTACTTA. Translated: CASSFGLAGYEQYL.

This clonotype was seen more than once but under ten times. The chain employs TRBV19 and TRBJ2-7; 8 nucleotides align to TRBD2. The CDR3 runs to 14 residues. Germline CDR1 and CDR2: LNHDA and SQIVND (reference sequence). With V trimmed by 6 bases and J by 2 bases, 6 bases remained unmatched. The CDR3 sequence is CASRRGALAYEQYF. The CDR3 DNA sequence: TGTGCCAGTAGGCGGGGGGCCTTAGCCTACGAGCAGTACTTC.

This chain's CDR3 is CASSLTDRGSQPQHF. The CDR3 bases are TGTGCCAGCAGCCTTACGGACAGGGGAAGTCAGCCCCAGCATTTT. The rearrangement joins TRBV4-2 to TRBJ1-5; TRBD1 aligns across 9 bases. Germline values: CDR1 LGHNA, CDR2 YNFKEQ. This CDR3 contains 15 residues. The ends lost 4 bases at V and 6 bases at J; junction bases unmatched: 7.

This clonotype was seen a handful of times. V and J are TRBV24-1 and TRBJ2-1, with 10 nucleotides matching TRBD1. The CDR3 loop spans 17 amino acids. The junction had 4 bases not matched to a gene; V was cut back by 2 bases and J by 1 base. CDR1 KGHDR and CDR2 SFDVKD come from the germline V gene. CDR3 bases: TGTGCCACCAGTGATTCTGGGGACAGGGGTTCCTACAATGAGCAGTTCTTC. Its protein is CATSDSGDRGSYNEQFF.

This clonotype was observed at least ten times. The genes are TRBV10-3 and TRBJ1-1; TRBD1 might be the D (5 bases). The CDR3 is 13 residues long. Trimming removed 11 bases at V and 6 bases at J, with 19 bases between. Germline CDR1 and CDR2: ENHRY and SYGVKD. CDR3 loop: CASAGAGTAEAFF. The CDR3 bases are TGTGCCTCCGCTGGGGCAGGGACGGCTGAAGCTTTCTTT.

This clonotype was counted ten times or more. The CDR3 DNA follows: TGTGCCAGCAGCGGCCCCTCAGGGACCCAGTACTTC. It is translated as CASSGPSGTQYF. The V call is TRBV6-5, the J call TRBJ2-5; D call uncertain. V gave up 6 bases and J gave up 7 bases, with 12 bases separating them. Germline CDR1 MNHEY, CDR2 SVGAGI. This CDR3 has 12 amino acids.

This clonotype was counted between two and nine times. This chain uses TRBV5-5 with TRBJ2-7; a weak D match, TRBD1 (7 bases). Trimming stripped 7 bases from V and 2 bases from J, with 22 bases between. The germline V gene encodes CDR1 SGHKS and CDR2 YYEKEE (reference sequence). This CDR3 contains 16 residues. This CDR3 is CASSSLGGTATYEQYF. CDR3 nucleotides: TGTGCCAGCTCCTCTCTAGGGGGGACAGCCACCTACGAGCAGTACTTC.

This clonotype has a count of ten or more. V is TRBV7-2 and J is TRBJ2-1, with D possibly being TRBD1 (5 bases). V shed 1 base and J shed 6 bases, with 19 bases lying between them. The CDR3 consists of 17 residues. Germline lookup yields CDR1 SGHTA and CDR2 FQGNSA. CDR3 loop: CASSLGPGQGPINEQFF. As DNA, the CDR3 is TGTGCCAGCAGCTTAGGCCCGGGTCAGGGCCCCATCAATGAGCAGTTCTTC. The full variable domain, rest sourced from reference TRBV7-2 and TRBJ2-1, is GAGVSQSPSNKVTEKGKDVELRCDPISGHTALYWYRQSLGQGLEFLIYFQGNSAPDKSGLPSDRFSAERTGGSVSTLTIQRTQQEDSAVYLCASSLGPGQGPINEQFFGPGTRLTVL.